Included here is one T cell receptor beta chain sequence, with context. The antigen remains undetermined. Trimming took off 0 bases at V and 6 bases at J, with 9 bases between the two ends. The CDR3 totals 13 residues. Germline values: CDR1 SGDLS, CDR2 YYNGEE. The record originates from a study of graft-versus-host responses after intestinal transplantation. Study background: Recipients across the board were started on anti-thymocyte globulin induction, then kept on tacrolimus and steroids for about 3 years. Study results and caveats: GvH clones turned up in recipient marrow; some had shown up first in ileum or blood. The highest levels of circulating GvH clones went along with early declines in HvG clones after transplant.

Libraries were prepared by immunoSEQ multiplex PCR; TCRdb keeps only in-frame clonotypes and omits some of them. The data contain 90,000 to 120,000 clones, about 88% of them singletons. This TCR was recovered from a human donor who received an intestinal transplant. The source material was unstimulated CD4+ T cells sorted from spleen or lymph node cells, sampled before intestinal transplant. V usage is TRBV9 and J usage is TRBJ1-2; D gene unclear. CDR3 coding DNA: TGTGCCAGCAGCGTAGAGTCTGGGAATGGCTACACCTTC. It encodes CASSVESGNGYTF.